The next 30 T cell receptor beta chains were all read from a single sample in a study of cytomegalovirus exposure and HLA in healthy donors. PCR amplification relied on 60 Vbeta primers (plus 13 Jbeta primers). The table came from immunoSEQ multiplex PCR; TCRdb's copy has only in-frame clones and leaves some out. The top ten hold 2.5% to 3.5% of the sample, which has some 180,000 clones, 70% to 80% seen once. The material sequenced was PBMCs. These receptors were obtained from a woman in her twenties or thirties in good health and CMV-seronegative.

The chain couples TRBV19 to TRBJ1-5; D is uncertain. This CDR3 region has 14 residues. The V and J ends lost 1 base and 4 bases respectively, with 8 bases between them. CDR1 is LNHDA, CDR2 SQIVND, per germline (reference sequence). The CDR3 spells CASSIGYSNQPQHF. Here the CDR3 DNA reads TGTGCCAGTAGTATAGGCTACTCAAATCAGCCCCAGCATTTT.

The chain combines TRBV9 with TRBJ2-5, with TRBD2 as a possible D gene (6 bases). The CDR3 is 15 residues long. CDR1 and CDR2 (germline): SGDLS, YYNGEE. Trimming shortened V by 3 bases and J by 3 bases, and 15 bases separated the two germline ends. The CDR3 reads CASSARLGFEETQYF. The CDR3 coding sequence is TGTGCCAGCAGCGCCCGACTAGGATTCGAAGAGACCCAGTACTTC.

This rearrangement joins TRBV27 to TRBJ2-7; 9 bases align to TRBD2. V shed 5 bases, J shed 4 bases, and the junction held 18 bases outside the gene matches. The CDR3 has 18 amino acids. Germline CDR1 reads MNHEY; CDR2 reads SMNVEV (reference sequence). As DNA, the CDR3 is TGTGCCAGCAGTATTCTCCCAGGGCTAGCGGGACATGGGTACGAGCAGTACTTC. It encodes CASSILPGLAGHGYEQYF.

This sequence joins TRBV15 and TRBJ1-1; D is ambiguous. The V gene's germline CDR1 is LNHNV and CDR2 YYDKDF (reference sequence). This CDR3 spans 14 amino acids. V was shortened by 6 bases and J by 5 bases, with 16 bases between the two germline ends. The CDR3: CATSPRDAATEAFF. The CDR3 nucleotides are TGTGCCACCAGTCCCCGTGACGCGGCTACTGAAGCTTTCTTT.

The rearrangement uses TRBV18 and TRBJ2-3, with D maybe TRBD2 (6 bases). Trimming shortened V by 3 bases and J by 1 base, and 17 bases separated the two germline ends. The CDR3 length is 17 residues. CDR1 is KGHSH and CDR2 is LQKENI in the germline V gene. CDR3 residues: CASSPPIRAGGTDTQYF. The CDR3 region has the DNA TGTGCCAGCTCACCCCCCATCCGAGCGGGTGGCACAGATACGCAGTATTTT.

As concerns this clone: The junction departs from the called germline gene at one end, perhaps through a read error. The chain combines TRBV9 with TRBJ1-2; a possible D gene is TRBD1 (6 bases). The CDR3 contains 14 residues. The germline CDR1 and CDR2 sequences are SGDLS and YYNGEE. The CDR3 spells CASSVGGEGDGYPF. DNA for the CDR3: TGTGCCAGCAGCGTAGGAGGGGAGGGGGATGGCTACCCCTTC.

In nucleotides, the CDR3 is TGTGCCTGGAACAGGGGAATGAACACTGAAGCTTTCTTT. Protein product: CAWNRGMNTEAFF. The chain is built from TRBV30 and TRBJ1-1; 7 bases are shared with TRBD1. V shed 4 bases, J shed 0 bases, and the junction held 2 bases outside the gene matches. Germline CDR1 is GTSNPN and CDR2 is SVGIG (reference sequence). The CDR3 length is 13 residues. The full variable domain, with the rest looked up from reference TRBV30 and TRBJ1-1, is SQTIHQWPATLVQPVGSPLSLECTVEGTSNPNLYWYRQAAGRGLQLLFYSVGIGQISSEVPQNLSASRPQDRQFILSSKKLLLSDSGFYLCAWNRGMNTEAFFGQGTRLTVV.

The chain employs TRBV10-1 and TRBJ2-7; the match to TRBD1 covers 11 bases. The V and J ends lost 2 bases and 3 bases, in that order; junction bases with no gene match: 6. CDR3 length: 16 residues. CDR1 is WNHNN and CDR2 is SYGVQD in the germline V gene (reference sequence). In DNA, the CDR3 is TGCGCCAGCAGTGAGGAGCAGGGACAGGGGGTCTACGAGCAGTACTTC. Amino acid sequence: CASSEEQGQGVYEQYF.

The chain combines TRBV10-3 with TRBJ2-7; the D gene is possibly TRBD1 (6 bases). V was trimmed by 3 bases and J by 4 bases, leaving 13 bases between them. Per the germline V gene, CDR1 is ENHRY and CDR2 is SYGVKD. This CDR3 has 14 amino acids. DNA for the CDR3: TGTGCCATCAGTGACCTGGACAGCCAATACGAGCAGTACTTC. It specifies CAISDLDSQYEQYF.

In its sample, this clone was seen a few times. This chain joins TRBV5-6 and TRBJ2-3; D ambiguous. This CDR3 has 13 amino acids. V lost 1 base to trimming and J lost 1 base, with 4 bases between them. From germline, CDR1 is SGHDT and CDR2 YYEEEE. The DNA for the CDR3 is TGTGCCAGCAGCTTGCTCGGCACAGATACGCAGTATTTT. It encodes CASSLLGTDTQYF.

The rearrangement links TRBV7-6 to TRBJ2-1, with a tentative D call TRBD2 (5 bases). Trimming pared 5 bases from V and 8 bases from J, leaving 13 bases between. CDR1 SGHVS and CDR2 FNYEAQ come from the germline V gene. The CDR3 spans 13 residues. This CDR3 is CASSPWTGYEQFF. For the CDR3, the DNA is TGTGCCAGCAGCCCTTGGACGGGGTATGAGCAGTTCTTC.

This clone appeared once. The chain employs TRBV5-1 and TRBJ2-2; 7 nucleotides line up with TRBD2. The germline gives CDR1 SGHRS, CDR2 YFSETQ. The V and J ends lost 4 bases and 3 bases, in that order; junction bases with no gene match: 15. The CDR3 runs to 18 residues. In nucleotides, the CDR3 is TGCGCCAGCAGCGTCTTTACTGGCGGGGGACCATACACCGGGGAGCTGTTTTTT. Protein: CASSVFTGGGPYTGELFF.

The V call is TRBV18, the J call TRBJ1-2; 8 bases agree with TRBD1. CDR1 is KGHSH and CDR2 is LQKENI in the germline V gene. The CDR3 is 16 amino acids. Losses at the gene ends were 3 bases for V and 1 base for J; bases not matched to a gene: 7. DNA for the CDR3: TGTGCCAGCTCACCCAGGACAGGGAGTGGTAACTATGGCTACACCTTC. Its protein is CASSPRTGSGNYGYTF.

This clone occurred once. V usage is TRBV19 and J usage is TRBJ2-3; 7 bases match TRBD1. The CDR3 consists of 15 residues. Germline V gene sequence: CDR1 LNHDA, CDR2 SQIVND (reference sequence). J gave up 1 base and V 6 bases, and 7 bases lay outside the gene matches. CDR3 bases: TGTGCCAGTAGGCCCCGGGACAGAGGCACAGATACGCAGTATTTT. Translating gives CASRPRDRGTDTQYF.

The gene calls are TRBV29-1 and TRBJ1-4; D might be TRBD1 (5 bases). CDR3 size: 13 residues. The V gene lost 4 bases and the J gene lost 4 bases, with 10 bases spanning the gap. Germline V gene lookup returns CDR1 SQVTM and CDR2 ANQGSEA. This chain's CDR3 is CSVGRGGNEKLFF. In DNA form, the CDR3 reads TGCAGCGTTGGGAGGGGTGGTAATGAAAAACTGTTTTTT.

The chain uses TRBV15 and TRBJ1-1, with 12 bases matching TRBD1. CDR3 length: 14 residues. In germline, CDR1 is LNHNV, CDR2 YYDKDF (reference sequence). Trimming at V came to 0 bases and at J to 10 bases, leaving 3 bases not matched to a gene. The CDR3 DNA reads as TGTGCCACCAGCAGAGAAAGGGACAGGGGGCTAGCTTTCTTT. As protein: CATSRERDRGLAFF. Combining the CDR3 with reference TRBV15 and TRBJ1-1 gives the whole variable domain DAMVIQNPRYQVTQFGKPVTLSCSQTLNHNVMYWYQQKSSQAPKLLFHYYDKDFNNEADTPDNFQSRRPNTSFCFLDIRSPGLGDTAMYLCATSRERDRGLAFFGQGTRLTVV.

The V and J genes are TRBV27 and TRBJ2-5; D unresolved. Germline V gene lookup returns CDR1 MNHEY and CDR2 SMNVEV (reference sequence). With 6 bases removed from V and 0 bases from J, the gap between germline ends came to 11 bases. This CDR3 contains 14 residues. The CDR3 DNA follows: TGTGCCAGCAGACCTGAGATGTACCAAGAGACCCAGTACTTC. Amino acids: CASRPEMYQETQYF.

The rearrangement links TRBV11-2 to TRBJ1-1; D gene ambiguous. Germline loops: CDR1 SGHAT, CDR2 FQNNGV. V lost 3 bases and J lost 1, with 21 bases in between. The CDR3 is made up of 18 amino acids. The CDR3 DNA follows: TGTGCCAGCAGCTTTAAAACCCTCGTAGGAGCCGGGAACACTGAAGCTTTCTTT. It specifies CASSFKTLVGAGNTEAFF.

V is TRBV6-5 and J is TRBJ2-5; 14 bases map to TRBD2. The CDR3 loop spans 16 amino acids. Unmatched junction bases numbered 0, after V lost 2 bases and J lost 1 base. Germline CDR1 and CDR2: MNHEY and SVGAGI. CDR3 DNA sequence: TGTGCCAGCAGTTACGGGACTAGCGGGGGCCAAGAGACCCAGTACTTC. Its translation: CASSYGTSGGQETQYF.

The chain is built from TRBV29-1 and TRBJ1-2; D uncertain. Germline V gives CDR1 SQVTM, CDR2 ANQGSEA. The CDR3 runs to 11 residues. Trimming pared 0 bases from V and 6 bases from J, leaving 5 bases between. The CDR3, as DNA: TGCAGCGTTGAAGATCTCCATGGCTACACCTTC. It specifies CSVEDLHGYTF.

CDR3 in amino acids: CSVDRGPTQYF. In nucleotides, the CDR3 is TGCAGCGTTGACAGGGGGCCGACCCAGTACTTC. The chain couples TRBV29-1 to TRBJ2-5; the match to TRBD1 covers 8 bases. V dropped 3 bases and J dropped 7; count of bases not matched to a gene: 1. The CDR3 contains 11 residues. The V gene's germline CDR1 is SQVTM and CDR2 ANQGSEA.

This clone showed up just a few times. The V call is TRBV6-5, the J call TRBJ1-1; TRBD1 agrees at 11 bases. The J segment lost 5 bases and the V segment lost 2 bases, leaving 1 base of the junction unmatched. The V gene's germline CDR1 is MNHEY and CDR2 SVGAGI. CDR3 length: 14 amino acids. This chain's CDR3 is CASSYGTGGTEAFF. The CDR3 region has the DNA TGTGCCAGCAGTTACGGGACAGGGGGAACTGAAGCTTTCTTT.

The CDR3 loop reads CASSDSIQGTDTQYF. CDR3 in DNA: TGTGCCAGCAGTGACTCAATTCAGGGGACAGATACGCAGTATTTT. The chain employs TRBV6-4 and TRBJ2-3; possible D gene TRBD1, 6 bases. Looked up from germline, CDR1 is MRHNA and CDR2 is SNTAGT. Trimming cost V 0 bases and J 3 bases, with 10 bases left between them. This CDR3 region has 15 residues.

The J gene is TRBJ2-7, the V gene TRBV28; 9 bases map to TRBD2. V dropped 5 bases and J dropped 6; count of bases not matched to a gene: 17. The germline V gene has CDR1 MDHEN and CDR2 SYDVKM. The CDR3 has 17 residues. The CDR3 nucleotides are TGTGCCAGCAGTCCTCCCCCGCTAGCGGGGCGTTACGGCGAGCAGTACTTC. The encoded protein is CASSPPPLAGRYGEQYF.

This clone is a singleton in its sample. This sequence joins TRBV30 and TRBJ2-5, with D possibly matching TRBD1 (5 bases). V lost 0 bases to trimming and J lost 4 bases, with 15 bases between them. The CDR3 has 15 amino acids. Looked up from germline, CDR1 is GTSNPN and CDR2 is SVGIG (reference sequence). This chain's CDR3 is CAWSVTQGRTETQYF. The CDR3, as DNA: TGTGCCTGGAGTGTAACCCAGGGAAGGACAGAGACCCAGTACTTC.

This clone was seen a few times. The chain is built from TRBV7-9 and TRBJ1-5; no clear D. Trimming removed 5 bases from V and 0 bases from J, with 2 bases in between. The germline V gene encodes CDR1 SEHNR and CDR2 FQNEAQ (reference sequence). CDR3 size: 12 residues. The CDR3 DNA reads TGTGCCAGCAGCCATAGCAATCAGCCCCAGCATTTT. As protein: CASSHSNQPQHF.

V and J are TRBV10-1 and TRBJ1-5, with 8 positions matching TRBD1. This CDR3 spans 17 amino acids. J was trimmed by 7 bases and V by 8 bases; bases with no gene match: 19. Germline CDR1 and CDR2: WNHNN and SYGVQD (reference sequence). In DNA, the CDR3 is TGCGCCAGCTCATGGGACAGGTATGCCCTTACGAGCCAGCCCCAGCATTTT. This translates into CASSWDRYALTSQPQHF.

V and J are TRBV5-1 and TRBJ1-1; 8 bases map to TRBD1. Germline CDR1 reads SGHRS; CDR2 reads YFSETQ. After removal of 2 bases from V and 2 bases from J, the junction contained 14 bases not matched to a gene. The CDR3 totals 18 residues. Here the CDR3 reads CASSFFPPGGEINTEAFF. The DNA for the CDR3 is TGCGCCAGCAGCTTTTTTCCCCCAGGGGGCGAGATTAACACTGAAGCTTTCTTT. The whole variable domain, filled in from reference TRBV5-1 and TRBJ1-1, reads KAGVTQTPRYLIKTRGQQVTLSCSPISGHRSVSWYQQTPGQGLQFLFEYFSETQRNKGNFPGRFSGRQFSNSRSEMNVSTLELGDSALYLCASSFFPPGGEINTEAFFGQGTRLTVV.

The rearrangement uses TRBV6-5 and TRBJ1-1; 9 bases match TRBD1. Germline V CDR1 and CDR2: MNHEY, SVGAGI. This CDR3 spans 15 amino acids. With V trimmed by 5 bases and J by 4 bases, 8 bases remained unmatched. The CDR3 region is CASSLLPGQGTEAFF. CDR3 DNA: TGTGCCAGCAGTCTCCTACCGGGACAGGGCACTGAAGCTTTCTTT.

The chain joins TRBV5-1 to TRBJ1-2, with 7 bases aligning to TRBD1. V lost 5 bases, J lost 1 base, and 5 bases stayed unmatched. The length of the CDR3 is 14 residues. Germline V gives CDR1 SGHRS, CDR2 YFSETQ. As DNA, the CDR3 is TGCGCCAGCAGTTACTCAGGGGGTAACTATGGCTACACCTTC. It yields the protein CASSYSGGNYGYTF.